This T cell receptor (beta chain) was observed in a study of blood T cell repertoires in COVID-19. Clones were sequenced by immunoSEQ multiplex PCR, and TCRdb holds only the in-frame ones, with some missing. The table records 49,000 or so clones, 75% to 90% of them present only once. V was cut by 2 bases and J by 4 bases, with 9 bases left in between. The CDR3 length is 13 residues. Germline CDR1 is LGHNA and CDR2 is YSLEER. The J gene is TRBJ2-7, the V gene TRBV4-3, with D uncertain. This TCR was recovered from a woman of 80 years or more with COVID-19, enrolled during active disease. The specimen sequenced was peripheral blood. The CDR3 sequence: CASSQFRRYEQYF. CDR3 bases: TGCGCCAGCAGCCAATTTAGAAGATACGAGCAGTACTTC.